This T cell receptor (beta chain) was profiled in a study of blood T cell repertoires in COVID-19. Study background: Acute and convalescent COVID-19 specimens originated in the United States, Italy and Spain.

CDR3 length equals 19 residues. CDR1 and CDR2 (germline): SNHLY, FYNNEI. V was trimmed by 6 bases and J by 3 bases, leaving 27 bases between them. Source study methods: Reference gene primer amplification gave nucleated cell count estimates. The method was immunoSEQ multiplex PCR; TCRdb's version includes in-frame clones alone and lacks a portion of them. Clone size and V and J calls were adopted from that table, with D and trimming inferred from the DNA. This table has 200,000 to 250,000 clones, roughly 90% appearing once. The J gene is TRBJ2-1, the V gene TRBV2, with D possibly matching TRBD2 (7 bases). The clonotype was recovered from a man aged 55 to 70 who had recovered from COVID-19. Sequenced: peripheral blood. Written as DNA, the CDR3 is TGTGCCAGCAGCGGTTATACAGGGATCAGCGGGGCGAGCTACAATGAGCAGTTCTTC. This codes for CASSGYTGISGASYNEQFF.